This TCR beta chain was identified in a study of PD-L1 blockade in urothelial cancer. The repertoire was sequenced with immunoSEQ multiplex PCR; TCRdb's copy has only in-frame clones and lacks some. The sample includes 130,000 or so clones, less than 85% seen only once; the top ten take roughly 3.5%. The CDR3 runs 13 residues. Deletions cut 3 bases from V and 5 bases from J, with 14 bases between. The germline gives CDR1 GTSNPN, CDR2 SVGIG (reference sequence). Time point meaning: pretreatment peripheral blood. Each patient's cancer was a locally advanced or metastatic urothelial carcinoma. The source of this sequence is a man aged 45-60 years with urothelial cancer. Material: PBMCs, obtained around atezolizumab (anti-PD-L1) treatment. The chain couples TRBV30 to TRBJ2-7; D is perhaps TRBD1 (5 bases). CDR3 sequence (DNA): TGTGCCTGGAGAAAGGCAGGGCCCGACGAGCAGTACTTC. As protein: CAWRKAGPDEQYF.